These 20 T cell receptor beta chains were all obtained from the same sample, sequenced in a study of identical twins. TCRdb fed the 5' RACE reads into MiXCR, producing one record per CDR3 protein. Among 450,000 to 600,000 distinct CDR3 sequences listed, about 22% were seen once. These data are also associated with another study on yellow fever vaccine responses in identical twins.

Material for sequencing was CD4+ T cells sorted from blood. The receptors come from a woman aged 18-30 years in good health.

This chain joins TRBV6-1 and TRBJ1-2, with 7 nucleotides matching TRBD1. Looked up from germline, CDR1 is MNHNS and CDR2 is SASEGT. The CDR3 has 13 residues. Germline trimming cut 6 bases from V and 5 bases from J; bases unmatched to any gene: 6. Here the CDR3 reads CASSPTGRYGYTF. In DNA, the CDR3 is TGTGCCAGCAGCCCGACAGGGCGGTATGGCTACACCTTC.

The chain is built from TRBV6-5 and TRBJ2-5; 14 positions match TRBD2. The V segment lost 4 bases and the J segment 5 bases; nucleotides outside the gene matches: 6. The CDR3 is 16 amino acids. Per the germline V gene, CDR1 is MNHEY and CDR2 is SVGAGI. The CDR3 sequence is CASSSNRLAGGETQYF. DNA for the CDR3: TGTGCCAGCAGTTCAAACCGACTAGCGGGAGGGGAGACCCAGTACTTC.

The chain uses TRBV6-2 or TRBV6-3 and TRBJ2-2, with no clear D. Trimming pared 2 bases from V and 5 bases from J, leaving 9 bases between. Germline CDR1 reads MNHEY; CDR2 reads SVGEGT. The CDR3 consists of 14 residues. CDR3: CASSYRQFTGELFF. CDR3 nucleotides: TGTGCCAGCAGTTACCGGCAGTTTACCGGGGAGCTGTTTTTT.

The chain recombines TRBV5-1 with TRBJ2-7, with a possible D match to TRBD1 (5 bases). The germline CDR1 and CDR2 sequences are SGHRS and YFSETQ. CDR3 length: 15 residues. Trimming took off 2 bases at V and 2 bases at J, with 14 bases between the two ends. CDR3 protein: CASSFSVTVAYEQYF. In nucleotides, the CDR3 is TGCGCCAGCAGCTTCTCTGTGACAGTTGCCTACGAGCAGTACTTC.

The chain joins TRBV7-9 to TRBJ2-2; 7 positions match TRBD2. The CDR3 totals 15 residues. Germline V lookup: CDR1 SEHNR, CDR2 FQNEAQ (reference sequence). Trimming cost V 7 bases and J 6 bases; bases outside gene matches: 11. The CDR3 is CASNPTGGSPGELFF. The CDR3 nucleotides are TGTGCCAGCAACCCGACCGGGGGGTCCCCCGGGGAGCTGTTTTTT.

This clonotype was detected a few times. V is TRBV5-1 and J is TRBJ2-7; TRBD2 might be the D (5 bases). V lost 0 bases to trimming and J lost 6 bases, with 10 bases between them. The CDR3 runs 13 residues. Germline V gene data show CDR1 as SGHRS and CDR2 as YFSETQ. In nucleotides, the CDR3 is TGCGCCAGCAGCTTGGGGGGAGAATCCGAGCAGTACTTC. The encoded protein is CASSLGGESEQYF.

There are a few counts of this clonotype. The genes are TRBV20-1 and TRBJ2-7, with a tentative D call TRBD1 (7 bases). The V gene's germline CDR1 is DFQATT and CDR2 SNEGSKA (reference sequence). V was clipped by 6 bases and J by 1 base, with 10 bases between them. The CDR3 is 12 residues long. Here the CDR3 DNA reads TGCAGTGCCAGGGGGACTTCCTACGAGCAGTACTTC. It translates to CSARGTSYEQYF.

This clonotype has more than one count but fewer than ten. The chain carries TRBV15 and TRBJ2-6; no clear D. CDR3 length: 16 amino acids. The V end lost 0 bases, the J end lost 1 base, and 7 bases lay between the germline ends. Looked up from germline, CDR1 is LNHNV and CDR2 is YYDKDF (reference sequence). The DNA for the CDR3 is TGTGCCACCAGCAGAGAGCGCCAATCTGGGGCCAACGTCCTGACTTTC. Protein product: CATSRERQSGANVLTF.

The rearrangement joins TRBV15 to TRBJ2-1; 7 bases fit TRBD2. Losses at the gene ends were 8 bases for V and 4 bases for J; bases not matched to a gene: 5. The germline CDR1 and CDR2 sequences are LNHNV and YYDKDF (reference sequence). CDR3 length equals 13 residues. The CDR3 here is CATAGVWYNEQFF. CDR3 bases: TGTGCCACCGCGGGGGTCTGGTACAATGAGCAGTTCTTC.

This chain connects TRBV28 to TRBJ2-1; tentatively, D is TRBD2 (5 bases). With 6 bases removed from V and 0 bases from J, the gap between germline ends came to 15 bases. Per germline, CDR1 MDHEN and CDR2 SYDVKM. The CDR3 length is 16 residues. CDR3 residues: CASSPPPGSSYNEQFF. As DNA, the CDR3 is TGTGCCAGCAGCCCCCCTCCGGGGAGCTCCTACAATGAGCAGTTCTTC. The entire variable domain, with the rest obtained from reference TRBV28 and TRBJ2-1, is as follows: DVKVTQSSRYLVKRTGEKVFLECVQDMDHENMFWYRQDPGLGLRLIYFSYDVKMKEKGDIPEGYSVSREKKERFSLILESASTNQTSMYLCASSPPPGSSYNEQFFGPGTRLTVL.

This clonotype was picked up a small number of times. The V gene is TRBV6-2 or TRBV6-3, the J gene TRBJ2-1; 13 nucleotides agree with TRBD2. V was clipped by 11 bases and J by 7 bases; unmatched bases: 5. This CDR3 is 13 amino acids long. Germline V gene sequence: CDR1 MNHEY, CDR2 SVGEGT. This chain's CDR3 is CAGQTSGGNEQFF. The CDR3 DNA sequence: TGTGCCGGGCAGACTAGCGGGGGGAATGAGCAGTTCTTC.

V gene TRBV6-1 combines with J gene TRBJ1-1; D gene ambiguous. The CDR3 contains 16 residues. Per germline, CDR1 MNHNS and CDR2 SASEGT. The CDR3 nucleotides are TGTGTCCTGATCCACCCCGGGCGCCTAGAGAATTCTGAAGCTTTCTTT. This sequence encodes CVLIHPGRLENSEAFF.

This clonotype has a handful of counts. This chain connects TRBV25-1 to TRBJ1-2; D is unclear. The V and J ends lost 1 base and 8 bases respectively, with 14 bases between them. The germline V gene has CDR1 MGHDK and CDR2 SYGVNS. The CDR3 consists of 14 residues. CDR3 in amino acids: CASSESTASRGYTF. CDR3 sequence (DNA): TGTGCCAGCAGTGAATCTACCGCATCGCGAGGCTACACCTTC.

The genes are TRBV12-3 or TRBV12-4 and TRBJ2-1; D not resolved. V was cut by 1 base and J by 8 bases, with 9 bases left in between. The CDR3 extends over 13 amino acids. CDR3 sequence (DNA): TGTGCCAGCAGTTTAGTCCTCTCTTATGAGCAGTTCTTC. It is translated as CASSLVLSYEQFF.

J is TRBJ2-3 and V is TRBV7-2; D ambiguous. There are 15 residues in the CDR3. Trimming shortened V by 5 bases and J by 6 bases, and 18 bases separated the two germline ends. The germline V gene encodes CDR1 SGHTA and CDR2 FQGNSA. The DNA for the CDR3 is TGTGCCAGCAGCGACCACCCCCGAGCCGGTGATACGCAGTATTTT. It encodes CASSDHPRAGDTQYF.

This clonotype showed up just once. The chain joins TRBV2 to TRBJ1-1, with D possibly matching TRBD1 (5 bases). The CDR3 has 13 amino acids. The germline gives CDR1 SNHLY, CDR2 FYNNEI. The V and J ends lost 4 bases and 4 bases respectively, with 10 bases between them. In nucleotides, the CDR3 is TGTGCCAGCAGTGGGGGGGTTTTCACTGAAGCTTTCTTT. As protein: CASSGGVFTEAFF.

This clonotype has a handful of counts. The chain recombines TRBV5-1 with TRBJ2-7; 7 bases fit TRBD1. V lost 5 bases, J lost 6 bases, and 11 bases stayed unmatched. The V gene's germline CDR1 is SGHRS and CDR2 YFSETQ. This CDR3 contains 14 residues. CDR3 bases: TGCGCCAGCAGTCGGCCGGGACAGTCTTCCGAGCAGTACTTC. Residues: CASSRPGQSSEQYF.

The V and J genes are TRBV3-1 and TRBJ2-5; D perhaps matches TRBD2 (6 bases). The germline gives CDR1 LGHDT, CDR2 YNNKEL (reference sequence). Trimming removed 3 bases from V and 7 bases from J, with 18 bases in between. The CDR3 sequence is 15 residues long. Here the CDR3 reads CASSHSGRKTGTQYF. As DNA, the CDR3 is TGTGCCAGCAGCCATAGCGGCCGCAAGACGGGGACCCAGTACTTC.

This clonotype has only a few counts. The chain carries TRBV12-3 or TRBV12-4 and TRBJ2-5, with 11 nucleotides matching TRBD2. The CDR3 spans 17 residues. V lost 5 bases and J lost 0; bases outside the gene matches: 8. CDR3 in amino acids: CASSPPWTSGYQETQYF. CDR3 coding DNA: TGTGCCAGCAGTCCACCGTGGACTAGCGGGTACCAAGAGACCCAGTACTTC.

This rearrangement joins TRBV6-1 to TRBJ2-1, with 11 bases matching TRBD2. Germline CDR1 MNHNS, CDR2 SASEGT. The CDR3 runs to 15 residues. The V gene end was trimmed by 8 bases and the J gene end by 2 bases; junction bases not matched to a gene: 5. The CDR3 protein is CASFPTSGAYNEQFF. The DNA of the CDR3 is TGTGCCAGCTTCCCGACTAGCGGGGCCTACAATGAGCAGTTCTTC.